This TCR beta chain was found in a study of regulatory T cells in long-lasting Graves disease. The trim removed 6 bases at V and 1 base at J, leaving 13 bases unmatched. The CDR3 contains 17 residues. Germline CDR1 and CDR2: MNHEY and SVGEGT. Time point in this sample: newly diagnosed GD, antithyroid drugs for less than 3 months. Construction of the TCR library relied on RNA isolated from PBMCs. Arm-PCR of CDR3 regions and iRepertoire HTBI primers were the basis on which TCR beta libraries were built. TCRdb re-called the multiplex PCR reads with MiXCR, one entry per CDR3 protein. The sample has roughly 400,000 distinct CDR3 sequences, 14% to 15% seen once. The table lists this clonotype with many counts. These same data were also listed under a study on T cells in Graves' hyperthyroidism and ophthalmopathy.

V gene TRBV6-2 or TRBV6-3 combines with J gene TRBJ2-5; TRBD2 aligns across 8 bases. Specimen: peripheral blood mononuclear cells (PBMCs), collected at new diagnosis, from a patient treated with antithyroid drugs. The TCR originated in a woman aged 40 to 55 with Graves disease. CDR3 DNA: TGTGCCAGCAGGAAGGGACTAGGGTTAGCGATCCAAGAGACCCAGTACTTC. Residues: CASRKGLGLAIQETQYF.